The subject of this entry is one T cell receptor (beta chain). The antigen remains unidentified. Primers included in the PCR were 60 Vbeta and 13 Jbeta primers. Method: immunoSEQ multiplex PCR; TCRdb's copy keeps in-frame clones and lacks some. The data contain approximately 150,000 clones, almost 80% of them singletons. The sample originates from a study of cytomegalovirus exposure and HLA in healthy donors. Study-wide results and limits: 87-base-pair reads could not separate some V segments, including TRBV6-2 and TRBV6-3.

The germline V gene has CDR1 SGHDT and CDR2 YYEEEE. Between the trimmed V and J ends, which lost 0 bases and 9 bases, there was a span of 3 bases. The CDR3 length is 11 residues. The sequence derives from a young man in good health and CMV-seropositive. V and J are TRBV5-6 and TRBJ2-2; D ambiguous. The specimen sequenced was PBMCs. The CDR3 loop is CASSLDRELFF. The CDR3, as DNA: TGTGCCAGCAGCTTGGATAGGGAGCTGTTTTTT. The whole variable domain, remainder taken from reference TRBV5-6 and TRBJ2-2, is DAGVTQSPTHLIKTRGQQVTLRCSPKSGHDTVSWYQQALGQGPQFIFQYYEEEERQRGNFPDRFSGHQFPNYSSELNVNALLLGDSALYLCASSLDRELFFGEGSRLTVL.